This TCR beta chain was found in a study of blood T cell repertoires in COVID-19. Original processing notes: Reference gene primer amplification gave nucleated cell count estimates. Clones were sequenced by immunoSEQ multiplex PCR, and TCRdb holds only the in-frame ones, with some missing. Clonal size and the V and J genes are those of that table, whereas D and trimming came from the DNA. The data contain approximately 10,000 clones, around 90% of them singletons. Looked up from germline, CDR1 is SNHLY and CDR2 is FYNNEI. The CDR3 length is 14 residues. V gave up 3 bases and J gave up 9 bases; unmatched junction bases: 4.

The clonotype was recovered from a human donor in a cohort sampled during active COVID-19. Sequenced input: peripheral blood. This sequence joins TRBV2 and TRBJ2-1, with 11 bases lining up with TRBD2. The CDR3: CASSDLLAGGEQFF. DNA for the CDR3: TGTGCCAGCAGTGATCTCCTAGCGGGAGGTGAGCAGTTCTTC. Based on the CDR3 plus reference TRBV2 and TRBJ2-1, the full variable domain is EPEVTQTPSHQVTQMGQEVILRCVPISNHLYFYWYRQILGQKVEFLVSFYNNEISEKSEIFDDQFSVERPDGSNFTLKIRSTKLEDSAMYFCASSDLLAGGEQFFGPGTRLTVL.